These T cell receptor beta chains were read from a single sample in a study of identical twins. Via MiXCR, TCRdb re-called the 5' RACE reads, giving one row per CDR3 protein. The table shows hundreds of thousands of distinct CDR3 sequences, with 18% occurring only once. The same specimen was also included in a second study, on T cells expressing NK-cell markers.

Sequencing was carried out using PBMCs. These receptors all come from a woman aged 18-29 years in good health. Each CDR3 is given with its conserved first and last residue. A D gene is named only where the DNA matches it firmly. Clone size is given for some rows only: seen once, a few or many times, or a class if the clone is expanded.

J gene,V gene,CDR3 length,D gene,clone size,CDR3 protein,CDR3 DNA
TRBJ1-5,TRBV12-3/TRBV12-4,15,NA,few,CASSLGSLRNQPQHF,TGTGCCAGCAGTTTAGGAAGCCTACGCAATCAGCCCCAGCATTTT
TRBJ2-3,TRBV11-2,16,TRBD2,NA,CASSLPSGRVADTQYF,TGTGCCAGCAGCTTGCCTAGCGGGAGGGTGGCAGATACGCAGTATTTT
TRBJ2-1,TRBV12-3/TRBV12-4,11,NA,few,CASSHQVEQFF,TGTGCCAGCAGTCATCAGGTTGAGCAGTTCTTC
TRBJ2-1,TRBV4-2,15,TRBD1,few,CASSLPGGSFNEQFF,TGTGCCAGCAGCCTGCCAGGGGGCAGTTTCAATGAGCAGTTCTTC
TRBJ2-2,TRBV12-3/TRBV12-4,16,NA,NA,CASRDSGGSWTGELFF,TGTGCCAGCAGGGATAGCGGAGGGAGTTGGACCGGGGAGCTGTTTTTT
TRBJ1-2,TRBV9,14,NA,NA,CASSTGTDNDGYTF,TGTGCCAGCAGCACGGGGACGGATAACGATGGCTACACCTTC
TRBJ2-1,TRBV5-6,17,NA,NA,CASSLKDRQITYNEQFF,TGTGCCAGCAGCTTGAAAGACCGACAGATAACTTACAATGAGCAGTTCTTC
TRBJ2-5,TRBV12-3/TRBV12-4,15,TRBD2,NA,CASSLGRGFAETQYF,TGTGCCAGCAGTCTGGGGAGGGGTTTCGCAGAGACCCAGTACTTC
TRBJ2-7,TRBV11-3,12,NA,NA,CASSLDPERQYF,TGTGCCAGCAGCTTAGACCCCGAGAGGCAGTACTTC
TRBJ2-3,TRBV9,15,NA,many,CASSVEQGVSDTQYF,TGTGCCAGCAGCGTAGAGCAGGGAGTTTCAGATACGCAGTATTTT
TRBJ2-1,TRBV10-3,11,TRBD1,few,CAISTGAGEFF,TGTGCCATCAGTACAGGGGCCGGGGAGTTCTTC
TRBJ2-1,TRBV7-9,16,TRBD2,many,CASSLALAGTNNEQFF,TGTGCCAGCAGCTTAGCGTTAGCGGGGACCAACAATGAGCAGTTCTTC
TRBJ2-1,TRBV20-1,13,NA,few,CSARVGAGDVQFF,TGCAGTGCTAGAGTGGGGGCGGGGGACGTACAGTTCTTC
TRBJ1-5,TRBV7-9,13,NA,NA,CASSYSGIQPQHF,TGTGCCAGCAGCTACTCAGGGATTCAGCCCCAGCATTTT
TRBJ2-1,TRBV20-1,15,TRBD2,few,CSAIGASGRGNEQFF,TGCAGTGCCATCGGGGCTAGCGGGAGGGGAAATGAGCAGTTCTTC
TRBJ1-6,TRBV6-1,15,NA,NA,CASRRDAKGVSPLHF,TGTGCCAGCAGGAGGGACGCTAAAGGTGTTTCACCCCTCCACTTT
TRBJ2-7,TRBV5-6,17,TRBD1,few,CASSSDRGGRSSYEQYF,TGTGCCAGCAGCTCGGACAGGGGTGGTAGGAGCTCCTACGAGCAGTACTTC
TRBJ2-2,TRBV7-7,14,NA,few,CASSSTSGTGELFF,TGTGCCAGCAGCTCGACTAGTGGCACCGGGGAGCTGTTTTTT
TRBJ2-5,TRBV20-1,11,NA,few,CSAWVKETQYF,TGCAGTGCCTGGGTGAAGGAGACCCAGTACTTC
TRBJ2-1,TRBV20-1,15,NA,many,CSAKAWTNSYNEQFF,TGCAGTGCCAAAGCTTGGACAAACTCCTACAATGAGCAGTTCTTC
TRBJ2-7,TRBV9,14,NA,few,CASSYGQLGYEQYF,TGTGCCAGCAGCTATGGACAGCTGGGTTACGAGCAGTACTTC
TRBJ2-3,TRBV11-2,14,NA,few,CASSLGHTTDTQYF,TGTGCCAGCAGCTTAGGACATACCACAGATACGCAGTATTTT
TRBJ2-1,TRBV29-1,15,TRBD2,NA,CSVRRGDLAGNEQFF,TGCAGCGTTAGGCGGGGGGATCTAGCGGGAAATGAGCAGTTCTTC
TRBJ2-3,TRBV6-5,13,NA,many,CASSYSSTDTQYF,TGTGCCAGCAGTTACTCGTCCACAGATACGCAGTATTTT
TRBJ1-2,TRBV27,13,NA,few,CASSFGPGVSYTF,NA
TRBJ2-3,TRBV6-1,15,TRBD1,few,CASRGPQGILDTQYF,TGTGCCAGCAGGGGACCACAGGGGATCTTAGATACGCAGTATTTT
TRBJ2-2,TRBV7-3,15,TRBD2,NA,CASSVGLVSQAELFF,TGTGCCAGCAGCGTAGGACTAGTTTCCCAGGCGGAGCTGTTTTTT
TRBJ2-1,TRBV20-1,15,TRBD2,few,CSATAGNRSYNEQFF,TGCAGTGCTACAGCGGGGAACCGATCCTACAATGAGCAGTTCTTC
TRBJ2-3,TRBV5-1,19,TRBD2,few,CASSYLLAGGPHPPDTQYF,TGCGCCAGCAGCTATCTTCTAGCGGGGGGGCCTCATCCCCCAGATACGCAGTATTTT
TRBJ2-7,TRBV20-1,12,NA,many,CSASSGSYEQYF,TGCAGTGCTAGTAGCGGTTCCTACGAGCAGTACTTC
TRBJ2-2,TRBV6-1,15,NA,NA,CASSEPTSWTGELFF,TGTGCCAGCAGTGAACCCACTAGCTGGACCGGGGAGCTGTTTTTT